The 3 T cell receptor beta chains reported below all come from one sample, sequenced in a study of lymphopenia after photon versus proton radiotherapy. Libraries were prepared by immunoSEQ multiplex PCR; TCRdb keeps only in-frame clonotypes and omits some of them. Among 25,000 to 30,000 clones listed, about 86% were seen once. The material sequenced was peripheral blood, taken from a patient treated with proton-based radiotherapy. The receptor source for this set is a woman in her fifties or sixties with cholangiocarcinoma. Some clones in this sample may be carry-over from other donors' samples.

The chain links TRBV14 to TRBJ1-1; no definite D call. Germline lookup yields CDR1 SGHDN and CDR2 FVKESK. The CDR3 consists of 15 residues. The ends were cut back, 1 base at V and 0 bases at J, with 9 bases in the middle. This chain's CDR3 is CASSQGFVMNTEAFF. CDR3 nucleotide sequence: TGTGCCAGCAGCCAAGGATTTGTAATGAACACTGAAGCTTTCTTT.

The CDR3 region is CASSLKGRQTGDYGYTF. In DNA, the CDR3 is TGTGCCAGCAGTTTAAAGGGGCGACAGACCGGGGACTATGGCTACACCTTC. J is TRBJ1-2 and V is TRBV27; weak D call: TRBD1 (5 bases). Germline loops: CDR1 MNHEY, CDR2 SMNVEV (reference sequence). V lost 2 bases and J 3 bases, leaving 19 bases between the germline ends. This CDR3 has 17 amino acids.

The rearrangement links TRBV21-1 to TRBJ1-1. TRBV21-1 is termed a pseudogene. CDR3 length: 16 amino acids. The CDR3, as DNA: TGTGCCAGCAGCGAAGAGTGGGACTCGAAAAACACTGAAGCTTTCTTT. This translates into CASSEEWDSKNTEAFF.